The T cell receptor (beta chain) described here comes from a study of blood T cell repertoires in COVID-19. Study as a whole: COVID-19 samples, acute and convalescent, were from the United States, Italy and Spain. The analysed material was cDNA or gDNA that came from T cells, B-cell-depleted T cells, or PBMCs.

Authors' data handling: Estimation of nucleated cell counts was performed using reference gene primer amplification. Clones were read by immunoSEQ multiplex PCR, and TCRdb kept only the in-frame ones, dropping some. Clonal size and the V and J genes are those of that table, whereas D and trimming came from the DNA. The sample consists of under 250,000 clones, around three quarters of them appearing once. This clone showed up just once. This CDR3 contains 14 residues. The trim removed 8 bases at V and 3 bases at J, leaving 8 bases unmatched. V usage is TRBV23-1 and J usage is TRBJ1-2, with 8 bases lining up with TRBD1. TRBV23-1 is designated an ORF whose function remains uncertain. Material for sequencing was peripheral blood. The TCR comes from a woman aged 65 to 85 with acute or convalescent COVID-19. In nucleotides, the CDR3 is TGCGCCAGCCGAAACGGACAGGGACACTATGGCTACACCTTC. This codes for CASRNGQGHYGYTF.